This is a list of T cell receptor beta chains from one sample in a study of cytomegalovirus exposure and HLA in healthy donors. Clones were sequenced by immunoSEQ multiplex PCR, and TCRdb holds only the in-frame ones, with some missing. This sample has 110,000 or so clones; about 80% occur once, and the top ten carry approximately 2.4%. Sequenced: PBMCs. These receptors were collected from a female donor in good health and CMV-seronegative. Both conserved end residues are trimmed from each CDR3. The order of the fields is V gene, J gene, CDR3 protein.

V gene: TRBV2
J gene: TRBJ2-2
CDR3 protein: ASRNRNTGELF

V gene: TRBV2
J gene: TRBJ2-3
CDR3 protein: ASRGVGDTQY

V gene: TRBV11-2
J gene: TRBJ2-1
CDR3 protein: ASSLLWSSDEQF

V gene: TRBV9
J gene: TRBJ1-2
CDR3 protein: ASSVVSGPYGYT

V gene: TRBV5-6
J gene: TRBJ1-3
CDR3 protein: ASSLLVGSGNTIY

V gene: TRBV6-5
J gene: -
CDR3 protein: ASSYSSGLSPYEQY

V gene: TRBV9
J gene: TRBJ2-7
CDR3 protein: ASSPSRVRPTYEQY

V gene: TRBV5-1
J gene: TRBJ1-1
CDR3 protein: ASSFGQRVTEAF

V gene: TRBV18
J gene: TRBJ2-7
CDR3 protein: ASSSGTGGYEQY

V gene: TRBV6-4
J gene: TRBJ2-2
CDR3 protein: ASSDPSYPGGDPRGFSGELF

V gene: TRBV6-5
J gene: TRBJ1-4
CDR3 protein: ASCPSGDRKLF

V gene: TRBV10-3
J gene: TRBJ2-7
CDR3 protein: ASKLAGGPYEQY

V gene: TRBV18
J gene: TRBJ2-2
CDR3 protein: ASSTGGTGELF